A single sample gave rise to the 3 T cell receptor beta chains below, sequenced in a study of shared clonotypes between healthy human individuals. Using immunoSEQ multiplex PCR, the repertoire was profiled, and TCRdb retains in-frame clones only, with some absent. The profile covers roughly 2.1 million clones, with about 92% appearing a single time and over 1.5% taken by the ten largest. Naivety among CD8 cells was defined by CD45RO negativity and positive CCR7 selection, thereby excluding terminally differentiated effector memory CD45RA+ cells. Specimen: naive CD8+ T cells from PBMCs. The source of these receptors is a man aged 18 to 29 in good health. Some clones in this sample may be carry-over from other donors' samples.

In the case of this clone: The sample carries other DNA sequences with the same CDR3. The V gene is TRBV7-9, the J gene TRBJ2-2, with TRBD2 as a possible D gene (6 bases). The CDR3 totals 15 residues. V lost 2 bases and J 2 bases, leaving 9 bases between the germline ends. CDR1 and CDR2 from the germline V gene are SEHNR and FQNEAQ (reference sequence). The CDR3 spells CASSLRAGNTGELFF. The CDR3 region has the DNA TGTGCCAGCAGCTTACGGGCGGGAAACACCGGGGAGCTGTTTTTT.

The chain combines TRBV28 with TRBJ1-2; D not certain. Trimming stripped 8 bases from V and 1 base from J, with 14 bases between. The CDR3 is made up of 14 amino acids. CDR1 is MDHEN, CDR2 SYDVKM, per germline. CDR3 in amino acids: CASGLVGSNYGYTF. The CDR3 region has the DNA TGTGCCAGCGGGTTGGTAGGGAGTAACTATGGCTACACCTTC.

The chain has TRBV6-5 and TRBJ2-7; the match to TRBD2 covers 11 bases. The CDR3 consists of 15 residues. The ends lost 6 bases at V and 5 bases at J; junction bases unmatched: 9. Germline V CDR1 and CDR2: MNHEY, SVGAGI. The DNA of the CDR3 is TGTGCCAGCAGCCTTAGCGGGAGGGCATTCAACGAGCAGTACTTC. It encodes CASSLSGRAFNEQYF.